The clone carrying this T cell receptor (beta chain) was observed a few times. The target antigen is unknown. This sample was taken from a study of identical twins. Overall study results and limits: Modelling underestimated the level of out-of-frame TCR alpha sharing observed in monozygotic twins.

TCRdb called the 5' RACE reads again in MiXCR, with one record for every CDR3 protein. The sample lists 200,000 to 250,000 distinct CDR3 sequences, about 7.5% occurring once. The V segment lost 6 bases and the J segment 1 base; nucleotides outside the gene matches: 4. The CDR3 consists of 14 residues. The germline V gene encodes CDR1 GTSNPN and CDR2 SVGIG (reference sequence). The same data also went into a second study, on yellow fever vaccine responses in identical twins.

This receptor was obtained from a woman aged 18-29 years in good health. V and J are TRBV30 and TRBJ2-3; 10 nucleotides line up with TRBD2. Input material: memory (CD45RO+) T cells sorted from blood. CDR3 nucleotide sequence: TGTGCCTGTCCAGCGGGGGGGGGCACAGATACGCAGTATTTT. This sequence encodes CACPAGGGTDTQYF.